This T cell receptor beta chain was observed in a study of PD-1 blockade in mismatch repair-deficient tumors. Regarding the study as a whole: Rapid post-treatment expansion, then contraction, generally preceding radiologic response, marked tumor-resident clones.

This clone appeared once. Its antigen is unidentified. Sequenced by immunoSEQ multiplex PCR; TCRdb stores in-frame clones only, minus some. Seen here are some 84,000 clones, 81% observed once, and the top ten hold approximately 2.7%. V shed 7 bases and J shed 3 bases, with 15 bases lying between them. CDR1 is LNHDA, CDR2 SQIVND, per germline (reference sequence). The CDR3 runs to 14 residues. The receptor comes from an adult with mismatch repair-deficient cancer. The rearrangement uses TRBV19 and TRBJ2-5; D is perhaps TRBD1 or TRBD2 (6 bases each). The source material was peripheral blood, sampled 12 weeks after starting pembrolizumab. The CDR3, as DNA: TGTGCCAGTATTGCGGGACATAGGGAAGAGACCCAGTACTTC. Its translation: CASIAGHREETQYF.